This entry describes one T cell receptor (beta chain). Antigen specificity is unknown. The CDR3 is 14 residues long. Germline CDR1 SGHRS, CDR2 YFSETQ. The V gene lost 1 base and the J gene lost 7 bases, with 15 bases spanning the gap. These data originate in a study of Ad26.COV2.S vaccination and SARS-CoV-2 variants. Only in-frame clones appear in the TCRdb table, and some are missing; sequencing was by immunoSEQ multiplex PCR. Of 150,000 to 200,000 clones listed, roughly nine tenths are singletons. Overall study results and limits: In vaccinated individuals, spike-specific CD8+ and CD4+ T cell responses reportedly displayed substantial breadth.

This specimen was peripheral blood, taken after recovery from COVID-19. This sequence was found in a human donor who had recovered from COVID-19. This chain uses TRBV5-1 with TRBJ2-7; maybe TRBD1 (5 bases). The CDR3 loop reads CASSLTIQASEQYF. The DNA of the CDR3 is TGCGCCAGCAGCTTGACGATACAGGCTTCTGAGCAGTACTTC.